The source of this T cell receptor beta chain is a study of cytomegalovirus exposure and HLA in healthy donors (dated by TCRdb to 2016 to 2017). In the study overall: An earlier analysis of 587 of the donors reported about 300 Gb of sequence data and approximately 120 million unique TCR beta sequences obtained from about 179 million T cells. An earlier analysis of fewer than 750 of the donors used high-throughput TCR beta sequencing to judge whether each TCR beta V gene segment behaved as functional or pseudogenic. All discovery cohort repertoires had been generated on a single sequencing platform. In the later analysis, no new phenotypic data were used to find candidate immune exposures; instead, reliance was placed on TCR beta sequences and their occurrence across donors. An early release covering roughly 580 HLA-typed donors comprised about 300 gigabases of sequencing data and around 80 million unique TCR sequences. Across some 400 genotyped donors of the cohort, an average of roughly 250,000 unique TCR beta nucleotide sequences per donor were sequenced, and roughly a sixth of those sequences were non-productive. In a later analysis, previously published TCR beta repertoires from several hundred donors were re-analyzed and high-resolution HLA genotyping was added so that TCR occurrence patterns could be studied. The study profiled the T cell repertoires of about 720 subjects by immunosequencing and related them to cytomegalovirus serostatus. The aim of the study was to test whether cataloging public T cell receptors could identify signatures of past pathogen exposure. Of the 300 to 400 genotyped donors, approximately 82% fell in the genetic ancestry cluster associated with self-reported Caucasian donors. Roughly five DR-DQ haplotypes were handled as single units for association and clustering, since linkage in the cohort was strong. In a later genetic analysis, genome-wide SNP genotypes for about 65% of the roughly 700 donors were used, and that subset was treated as a discovery cohort. In addition to the first cohort of around 670 subjects, a separate validation cohort of approximately 130 different subjects was used. HLA typing included class I and class II loci at four-digit resolution. Donor age, sex, ethnicity and CMV serostatus were collected together with the repertoire data. The number of donors typed differed by locus, with about 629-630 for A, B, C, DRB1 and DQB1, more than 500 for DQA1, 600 to 610 for DPA1, and some 470 for DPB1. High-throughput TCR immunosequencing, statistical association of individual TCRs with disease status, and machine learning were combined to predict cytomegalovirus infection status. The paper as a whole reports these results and caveats: A later genetic analysis associated a missense DCLRE1C variant with V-gene and J-gene trimming of TCR beta chains, and an independent cohort replicated the association. Most TCR sequences were seen in very few donors, while some public TCRs were found in many individuals. Some IMGT-functional V segments, including TRBV6-2 and TRBV6-3, could not be distinguished by the 87-base-pair reads and were therefore excluded. A cluster of highly shared sequence variants was judged likely to represent a technical artifact of the sequencing pipeline. In a later analysis, TCR association rates were found to vary across HLA loci, with the most associated TCRs seen for DRB1 alleles and the fewest for HLA-C alleles. For the cohort, immune exposure information was limited to CMV serostatus. In the study, some 180 TCR beta chains were listed as associated with cytomegalovirus. When HLA alleles, especially DR and DQ, strongly co-occurred, attributing TCR associations to individual alleles was difficult. According to a later analysis, parvovirus B19, influenza, CMV and Epstein-Barr virus appeared linked to several top co-occurrence clusters. Only TCR beta chains were sequenced in this cohort, and the absence of alpha or paired-chain data limited detectable features. Broadly in line with IMGT annotations, most TCR beta V segments showed up in productive rearrangements about 87% or about 30% of the time in an earlier analysis of several hundred of the donors. Because counts were too low, about 15 rarely observed V segments, including chromosome 9 orphons, were left out of the earlier analysis of approximately 580 of the donors. A later genetic analysis reported fewer N-insertions in productive TCRs among donors in an Asian-associated ancestry cluster than the approximately 670-donor mean. Because HLA typing was missing for some donors at each locus, association tests included only the typed subset. A later analysis associated 15,000 or so TCR beta sequences with specific HLA alleles at a false discovery rate of 0.05. The authors suggested that the approach could potentially be extended to other disease states and immunological phenotypes. Most CMV-associated TCR beta chains appeared to be HLA-restricted in a later analysis, and the HLA associations seemed to be driven largely by CMV exposure. The presence/absence analyses assumed that sequencing depth was roughly uniform across donors, and that assumption may not be true. A further reported finding was that TCR beta sequences accurately predicted the HLA-A and HLA-B alleles for most subjects in the first cohort. Three of the identified cytomegalovirus-associated TCR beta chains were confirmed in vitro to be specific for cytomegalovirus antigens. The classifier was reported to diagnose cytomegalovirus status with high specificity and sensitivity in both the original and validation cohorts. Correlated functional status among segregating V segments might reflect linkage disequilibrium, but an unknown experimental factor could not be ruled out. In a later analysis, HLA-associated TCR beta chains showed more clonal expansion and lower generation probabilities than non-associated chains that were equally common.

In total, roughly 670 healthy bone marrow donors made up the cohort. All cohort members were sampled while nominally healthy, although unrecorded immune exposures were likely present. The donor was CMV seropositive and belonged to the group of 270 or so seropositive cohort members. A peripheral blood sample was provided by each donor, and peripheral blood mononuclear cells were used for TCR beta sequencing. Genomic DNA extraction from the blood cell samples was performed with the Qiagen DNeasy Blood Extraction Kit. The protocol used for the library was the immunoSEQ multiplex PCR assay. For the multiplex PCR, a mixture combining 60 forward primers for TCR Vbeta segments and 13 reverse primers for TCR Jbeta segments was used. The CDR3 region of rearranged TCR beta genes was amplified from genomic DNA by a multiplex PCR assay. The amplified TCR beta libraries were sequenced on the Illumina HiSeq System as 87-base-pair reads. From the authors' description of their analysis: A later analysis counted about 80 million unique TCR beta chains across the 700 or so repertoires, and around 12 million of these chains were shared by at least two donors. A nearest-neighbor algorithm error-corrected the raw reads and collapsed the reads into unique sequences, merging closely related sequences to remove PCR and sequencing errors. V, D and J gene segments were assigned by aligning CDR3 sequences to IMGT reference sequences. For a sequence to be retained, a match of at least six nucleotides was required to both a V gene segment and a J gene segment. A rearrangement was called productive if the CDR3 had no stop codons and remained in frame with V and J, and every other rearrangement was called non-productive. Following IMGT convention, CDR3 was defined as the stretch from the second conserved V-encoded cysteine to the conserved J-encoded phenylalanine. The earlier analysis of about 610 of the donors excluded any sequence lacking an unambiguous match to a single V gene segment. An earlier analysis of a few hundred of the donors called V segments functional above 56.7% productive rearrangements and segregating when the between-donor standard deviation exceeded 5%. A statistical classification framework was built for diagnosing cytomegalovirus status from the catalog of TCR beta chain sequences. In a later analysis, TCR nucleotide sequences were compared against IMGT/GENE-DB human TR gene sequences so that V and J genes could be assigned. The TCRdist pipeline was used in a later analysis to assign CDR3 sequences and most-parsimonious VDJ recombination scenarios. A later analysis defined each TCR beta chain by its CDR3 amino acid sequence plus V-gene family, and excluded reads lacking a unique V-gene family. As a way to deal with suspected cross-contamination and a sequencing artifact, a later analysis dropped nearly 600 nucleotide sequences that were highly shared and had low generation probability. For each public chain, a later analysis derived a clonal expansion index from normalized ranks of inferred template counts within each repertoire. A later analysis computed generation probabilities with a VDJ recombination model fitted to out-of-frame rearrangements, and checked the results against IGoR. Hypergeometric tests were used in a later analysis to score TCR-TCR, TCR-HLA and TCR-CMV co-occurrence, with a repertoire-size bias correction applied to the TCR pairs. A later analysis estimated false discovery rates by permuting HLA or CMV assignments 20 times. In a later analysis, co-occurring TCRs were grouped using DBSCAN, with TCRdist sequence similarity added in when clustering inside HLA-allele-positive subsets. Co-occurrence clustering excluded repertoires with fewer than 30,000 or more than 120,000 public chains, plus five with anomalous nucleotide sharing. TCRdb took this table from immuneACCESS and kept in-frame rearrangements with V and J called. Such tables lack part of the clones; where checked against another copy, unresolved V genes explain under half of the gap, and the rest is unexplained. Clone size and the V and J calls come from that table; the DNA yielded D and trimming. The sample yields 150,000 to 200,000 clones; around 81% were counted once. Together, the top ten hold roughly 1.9% of the sample.

This clone came up a few times. The antigen this receptor binds is unknown. There are no base qualities to consult, and no much larger clone falls within one base. Its CDR3 holds 15 amino acids, cysteine through phenylalanine. The DNA shown is the 45-base CDR3, in frame from base 1. The germline V gene encodes CDR1 SGHRS and CDR2 YFSETQ. V lost 0 bases and J lost 2 bases; the stretch between them is 12 bases long. This TCR was sampled from a young woman in good health and CMV-seropositive. The rearrangement combines TRBV5-1 with TRBJ2-7; perhaps TRBD2 is the D gene, with 6 bases matching. The sequenced sample consisted of PBMCs. The CDR3 reads as follows: CASSLGPSDTYEQYF. The DNA sequence is as follows: TGCGCCAGCAGCTTGGGGCCTAGCGATACCTACGAGCAGTACTTC.